This TCR beta chain was sequenced for a study of blood T cell repertoires in COVID-19. Whole-study context: Samples came from the United States, Italy and Spain, spanning acute and convalescent COVID-19. PBMCs, B-cell-depleted T cells, or T cells provided the cDNA or gDNA that made up the material.

The data were produced by immunoSEQ multiplex PCR, yet TCRdb's version contains in-frame clones alone and is incomplete. The sample yields around 110,000 clones, about 89% seen once. The TCR comes from a man aged 35-49 years with active or convalescent COVID-19. The specimen sequenced was peripheral blood.

CDR3 sequence: CASDIQGITDTQYF. For the CDR3, the DNA is TGTGCCAGCGATATACAGGGTATCACGGATACGCAGTATTTT. The rearrangement uses TRBV6-5 and TRBJ2-3, with D possibly matching TRBD1 (6 bases). Per the germline V gene, CDR1 is MNHEY and CDR2 is SVGAGI. V was trimmed by 8 bases and J by 6 bases, leaving 18 bases between them. The CDR3 runs 14 residues.